The sequence of this T cell receptor beta chain was determined in a study of shared clonotypes between healthy human individuals. CD8 cells regarded as naive lacked CD45RO, were positively chosen for CCR7, and omitted terminally differentiated effector memory CD45RA+ cells. Method: immunoSEQ multiplex PCR; TCRdb's copy keeps in-frame clones and lacks some. The data hold 2 million to 2.5 million clones, with about 93% observed a single time. This clone was seen only once. V was trimmed by 0 bases and J by 3 bases, leaving 15 bases between them. Germline V gene lookup returns CDR1 SGHDN and CDR2 FVKESK. There are 16 residues in the CDR3.

This chain joins TRBV14 and TRBJ2-7, with a possible D match to TRBD1 (6 bases). Material: naive CD8+ T cells from PBMCs. The clonotype comes from a man younger than 35 in good health. Some clones in this sample may be carry-over from other donors' samples. CDR3 loop: CASSQDIRKGDYEQYF. DNA for the CDR3: TGTGCCAGCAGCCAAGATATTCGAAAGGGGGACTACGAGCAGTACTTC. The whole variable domain, remainder taken from reference TRBV14 and TRBJ2-7, is EAGVTQFPSHSVIEKGQTVTLRCDPISGHDNLYWYRRVMGKEIKFLLHFVKESKQDESGMPNNRFLAERTGGTYSTLKVQPAELEDSGVYFCASSQDIRKGDYEQYFGPGTRLTVT.